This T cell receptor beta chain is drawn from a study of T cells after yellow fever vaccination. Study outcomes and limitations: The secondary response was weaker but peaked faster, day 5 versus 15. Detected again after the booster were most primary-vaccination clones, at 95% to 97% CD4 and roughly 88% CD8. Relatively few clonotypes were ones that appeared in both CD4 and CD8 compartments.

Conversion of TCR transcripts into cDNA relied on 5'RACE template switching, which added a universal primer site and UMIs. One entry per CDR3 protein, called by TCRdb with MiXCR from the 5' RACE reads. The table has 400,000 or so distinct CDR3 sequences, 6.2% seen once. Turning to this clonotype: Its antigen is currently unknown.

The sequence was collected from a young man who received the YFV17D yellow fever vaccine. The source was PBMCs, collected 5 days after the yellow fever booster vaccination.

CDR3: CSARGGVVSYNEQFF. CDR3 sequence (DNA): TGCAGCGCCCGAGGGGGGGTGGTATCCTACAATGAGCAGTTCTTC. The genes are TRBV29-1 and TRBJ2-1, with D possibly matching TRBD2 (7 bases). Germline V lookup: CDR1 SQVTM, CDR2 ANQGSEA. Between the trimmed V and J ends, which lost 7 bases and 1 base, there was a span of 17 bases. The CDR3 contains 15 residues.